These T cell receptor beta chains were read from a single sample in a study of blood T cell repertoires in COVID-19. TCRdb keeps only in-frame clones here, not all; method: immunoSEQ multiplex PCR. The data hold more than 45,000 clones, with 85% to 95% observed a single time. Sequencing input: peripheral blood. Receptors were obtained from a woman older than 75 with acute or convalescent COVID-19. Each CDR3 is given with its conserved first and last residue. A D gene is named only where the DNA matches it firmly. Part of the rows lack a size; the others show once, few, many or a class for expanded clones.

j_call,v_call,d_call,cdr3_length,clone_size,cdr3_nt,cdr3_aa
TRBJ2-7,TRBV19,-,18,-,TGTGCCAGTAGTATAGCTGGAGTAGCCGGGAGATCGACCTACGAGCAGTACTTC,CASSIAGVAGRSTYEQYF
TRBJ2-6,TRBV5-1,-,18,-,TGCGCCAGCAGCTTGATAGGGGCGGCGCTCTCTGGGGCCAACGTCCTGACTTTC,CASSLIGAALSGANVLTF
TRBJ1-3,TRBV11-2,-,13,once,TGTGCCAGCAGCTTACAAGAGGGAAACACCATATATTTT,CASSLQEGNTIYF
TRBJ1-3,TRBV19,TRBD1,16,once,TGTGCCAGTAGTATTCTACCGGGACAGCTTGGAAACACCATATATTTT,CASSILPGQLGNTIYF
TRBJ1-4,TRBV9,-,15,once,TGTGCCAGCAGCGTGAGGGATGCAACTAATGAAAAACTGTTTTTT,CASSVRDATNEKLFF
TRBJ1-5,TRBV20-1,-,14,-,TGCAGTGCTAGTCTGGCCAGGGGAAATCAGCCCCAGCATTTT,CSASLARGNQPQHF
TRBJ1-1,TRBV28,-,14,-,TGTGCCAGCAGGGCACAGGCCGGGAACACTGAAGCTTTCTTT,CASRAQAGNTEAFF
TRBJ2-3,TRBV7-2,TRBD2,16,-,TGTGCCAGCAGCTTAGCGGGGCGGGAGGCGCCAGATACGCAGTATTTT,CASSLAGREAPDTQYF
TRBJ2-7,TRBV19,-,13,once,TGTGCCAGTAGAGACAGGTCTTGGGACGAGCAGTACTTC,CASRDRSWDEQYF
TRBJ2-7,TRBV6-5,TRBD1,12,-,TGTGCCGCAGGACAGGGTTTCTACGAGCAGTACTTC,CAAGQGFYEQYF
TRBJ2-7,TRBV6-6,TRBD2,15,-,TGTGCCAGCAGTTACTCGGCTAGCGGCCCTTACGAGCAGTACTTC,CASSYSASGPYEQYF
TRBJ1-6,TRBV2,-,12,-,TGTGCCAACGGGGAGGGTACTTCACCCCTCCACTTT,CANGEGTSPLHF
TRBJ1-4,TRBV29-1,TRBD1,15,-,TGCAGCGCCTCCGGGACAGGCCGGACTAATGAAAAACTGTTTTTT,CSASGTGRTNEKLFF
TRBJ1-1,TRBV2,TRBD1,14,-,TGTGCCAGCACCAAACAGGGGGTCGCCACTGAAGCTTTCTTT,CASTKQGVATEAFF
TRBJ1-1,TRBV7-7,TRBD1,12,-,TGTGCCAGCAGCCCCGGACAGGGGGGAGCTTTCTTT,CASSPGQGGAFF
TRBJ2-7,TRBV6-5,-,14,-,TGTGCCAGCACCCCCAGCGTCGGTGTCTACGAGCAGTACTTC,CASTPSVGVYEQYF
TRBJ2-7,TRBV7-8,TRBD2,21,few,TGTGCCAGCAGCTTAGTAATTGGGTCGGGACTAGCGGCACGCAGCTCCTACGAGCAGTACTTC,CASSLVIGSGLAARSSYEQYF
TRBJ2-3,TRBV5-1,TRBD2,16,-,TGCGCCAGCAGCTTGAGGACTAGCGGAAACACAGATACGCAGTATTTT,CASSLRTSGNTDTQYF
TRBJ2-7,TRBV6-2/TRBV6-3,-,12,-,TGTGCCAGCAGTTCCAGCGGCTACGAGCAGTACTTC,CASSSSGYEQYF
TRBJ1-5,TRBV19,TRBD1,15,few,TGTGCCAGTAGTATAGCCTCAGGGGGCCTACAGCCCCAGCATTTT,CASSIASGGLQPQHF
TRBJ2-1,TRBV5-8,TRBD1,16,-,TGTGCCAGCAGCTTGCCCATCGGGACAGGACGCAATGAGCAGTTCTTC,CASSLPIGTGRNEQFF
TRBJ1-5,TRBV18,-,15,-,TGTGCCAGCTCACCACCGGCAGGGTACAATCAGCCCCAGCATTTT,CASSPPAGYNQPQHF
TRBJ2-2,TRBV25-1,-,13,-,TGTGCCAGCAGCCGTCTAGGCGCCGGGGAGCTGTTTTTT,CASSRLGAGELFF
TRBJ2-1,TRBV5-1,TRBD2,15,-,TGCGCCAGCAGCACCTCCGGGACTAGCTACAATGAGCAGTTCTTC,CASSTSGTSYNEQFF
TRBJ1-2,TRBV7-2,TRBD1,15,-,TGTGCCAGCAGCTTAGCTACCGGGACAGGGTCGAGCTACACCTTC,CASSLATGTGSSYTF
TRBJ1-4,TRBV6-5,-,16,once,TGTGCCAGCAGTTATCTCGGCGGGGTCCGATCAGAAAAACTGTTTTTT,CASSYLGGVRSEKLFF
TRBJ2-7,TRBV24-1,TRBD1,15,-,TGTGCCACCAGTGATACGGACAGGGAAAAAGGTGAGCAGTACTTC,CATSDTDREKGEQYF
TRBJ1-5,TRBV7-8,-,14,-,TGTGCCAGCAGCGGGCAATATAGCAATCAGCCCCAGCATTTT,CASSGQYSNQPQHF
TRBJ1-6,TRBV6-5,TRBD1,14,-,TGTGCCAGCAGCCCGGGGACAGGACGCCCACCCCTCCACTTT,CASSPGTGRPPLHF
TRBJ1-2,TRBV18,-,14,-,TGTGCCAGCTCACCACCGGCACAGGGTTATGGCTACACCTTC,CASSPPAQGYGYTF
TRBJ2-4,TRBV6-5,TRBD1,13,-,TGTGCCAGCACCACAGGGGACAAAAACATTCAGTACTTC,CASTTGDKNIQYF
TRBJ2-1,TRBV23-1,-,14,-,TGCGCCAGCAGTCACTTCAGGGTGAGAAGTGAGCAGTTCTTC,CASSHFRVRSEQFF
TRBJ2-1,TRBV27,TRBD2,15,-,TGTGCCAGCAGTTTTGTAGCGGGAGGTACCAATGAGCAGTTCTTC,CASSFVAGGTNEQFF
TRBJ2-7,TRBV7-8,-,16,-,TGTGCCAGCAGCCGGGGGGCCCACCCAACCGTCTACGAGCAGTACTTC,CASSRGAHPTVYEQYF
TRBJ1-2,TRBV2,TRBD1,15,once,TGTGCCAGCAGTGAGACGCCAGGGGGCTGGTGGGGCTACACCTTC,CASSETPGGWWGYTF
TRBJ2-3,TRBV6-5,-,15,-,TGTGCCAGCAGCCCAACTGGACAGAGCAAGAATACGCAGTATTTT,CASSPTGQSKNTQYF
TRBJ2-1,TRBV5-5,TRBD2,15,-,TGTGCCAGCAGCTTGTCCTTAGCGGGAGGTTATGAGCAGTTCTTC,CASSLSLAGGYEQFF
TRBJ1-1,TRBV7-2,TRBD1,14,few,TGTGCCAGCAGGCTACAGGGGCAGAACACTGAAGCTTTCTTT,CASRLQGQNTEAFF
TRBJ2-3,TRBV11-3,TRBD2,13,-,TGTGCCAGCAGCTTCGCGGGGGCAGATACGCAGTATTTT,CASSFAGADTQYF
TRBJ2-2,TRBV9,-,15,-,TGTGCCAGCAGCGTGGGGGCGCGGAACACCGGGGAGCTGTTTTTT,CASSVGARNTGELFF
TRBJ2-1,TRBV10-3,TRBD2,15,-,TGTGCCATCGCCCCCGGACTAGGCGATTTCAATGAGCAGTTCTTC,CAIAPGLGDFNEQFF
TRBJ2-7,TRBV19,TRBD1,15,-,TGTGCCAGTAGTAGAACGACAGGGACCTCCTACGAGCAGTACTTC,CASSRTTGTSYEQYF